This TCR beta chain was sequenced during a study of blood T cell repertoires in COVID-19. Background on the study: COVID-19 samples, acute and convalescent, were from the United States, Italy and Spain. Nucleic acid was either cDNA or gDNA, and it came from T cells, B-cell-depleted T cells, or PBMCs.

Per the original methods: Scientists estimated how many nucleated cells there were by amplifying reference gene primers. Sequencing was performed with immunoSEQ multiplex PCR; in TCRdb, only in-frame clones are kept and a portion is missing. The V and J calls and clone size were taken over from that table, and D and trimming were inferred from the DNA. Of more than 300,000 clones listed, approximately 89% are singletons. Trimming took off 8 bases at V and 0 bases at J, with 14 bases between the two ends. Germline CDR1 reads LGHDT; CDR2 reads YNNKEL (reference sequence). This CDR3 contains 14 residues. This clone was observed a single time.

The sequence derives from a woman in her thirties or forties who had been exposed to COVID-19. The source material was PBMCs or T cells enriched from blood (not recorded which). V and J are TRBV3-1 (or the pseudogene TRBV3-2) and TRBJ2-7, with D uncertain. The CDR3, as DNA: TGTGCCAGCGCACCCTCAGGAAACTCCTACGAGCAGTACTTC. This codes for CASAPSGNSYEQYF.